Following are 13 T cell receptor beta chains from one sample sequenced in a study of shared clonotypes between healthy human individuals (dated by TCRdb to 2020 to 2021). CD8 naive samples were CD45RO-negative cells positively selected for CCR7, giving a CD45RA+CCR7+ population that excluded TemRA cells. The library was built by means of the immunoSEQ multiplex PCR assay. What TCRdb holds here is the immuneACCESS table cut down to in-frame rearrangements. Part of the clones is not present; checked against another copy, under half of the missing clones reflect an unresolved V gene, and the others are unexplained. For this sample there are approximately 2,000,000 clones; about 93% appear just once. The ten top clones hold approximately 1.6% of the sample. The sequenced material came from naive CD8+ T cells from PBMCs. The sample's cell subset or site, from its label and the paper: CD45RA+CCR7+. The receptors stem from a man younger than 35 in good health. Some clones in this sample may be carry-over from other donors' samples.

This chain links TRBV11-3 with TRBJ2-7; a weak D match, TRBD1 (5 bases). The CDR3 is made up of 14 amino acids. V lost 2 bases to trimming and J lost 2 bases, with 10 bases between them. The germline V gene has CDR1 SGHNT and CDR2 YENEEA. The CDR3 DNA is TGTGCCAGCAGCTTATCAGGGTCCGCCTACGAGCAGTACTTC. Translated, it gives CASSLSGSAYEQYF.

The gene calls are TRBV15 and TRBJ1-5, with no clear D. Trimming stripped 3 bases from V and 5 bases from J, with 11 bases between. Germline V gene lookup returns CDR1 LNHNV and CDR2 YYDKDF (reference sequence). The CDR3 extends over 14 amino acids. The DNA for the CDR3 is TGTGCCACCAGCAGCCGACTTAACCATCAGCCCCAGCATTTT. Amino acids: CATSSRLNHQPQHF. Filled out from reference TRBV15 and TRBJ1-5, the complete variable domain reads DAMVIQNPRYQVTQFGKPVTLSCSQTLNHNVMYWYQQKSSQAPKLLFHYYDKDFNNEADTPDNFQSRRPNTSFCFLDIRSPGLGDTAMYLCATSSRLNHQPQHFGDGTRLSIL.

The chain employs TRBV6-1 and TRBJ2-6; maybe TRBD2 (7 bases). CDR3 length equals 17 residues. V was trimmed by 3 bases and J by 2 bases, leaving 14 bases between them. In germline, CDR1 is MNHNS, CDR2 SASEGT. CDR3 sequence reads: CASSETHGGPGANVLTF. The CDR3 bases are TGTGCCAGCAGTGAGACCCACGGGGGGCCTGGGGCCAACGTCCTGACTTTC.

The V and J genes are TRBV6-1 and TRBJ1-2; D unresolved. Between the trimmed V and J ends, which lost 3 bases and 5 bases, there was a span of 16 bases. This CDR3 has 15 amino acids. Germline CDR1 is MNHNS and CDR2 is SASEGT. DNA of the CDR3: TGTGCCAGCAGTGAGGACCGTATTCCTGGGTATGGCTACACCTTC. Its protein product is CASSEDRIPGYGYTF.

This chain joins TRBV9 and TRBJ2-7; TRBD1 is a possible D gene (6 bases). The ends were cut back, 3 bases at V and 5 bases at J, with 12 bases in the middle. The CDR3 runs 13 residues. Germline V gives CDR1 SGDLS, CDR2 YYNGEE. CDR3 in DNA: TGTGCCAGCAGCGCACCTACAGGGAACGAGCAGTACTTC. This sequence encodes CASSAPTGNEQYF.

V usage is TRBV18 and J usage is TRBJ2-3; TRBD2 agrees at 9 bases. The CDR3 loop spans 17 amino acids. Germline CDR1 KGHSH, CDR2 LQKENI. The V segment lost 3 bases and the J segment 3 bases; nucleotides outside the gene matches: 10. CDR3 sequence: CASSPTRAGGVTDTQYF. In DNA form, the CDR3 reads TGTGCCAGCTCACCCACTCGGGCGGGAGGGGTGACAGATACGCAGTATTTT.

The CDR3 nucleotides are TGCGCCAGCAGCCAAGAAGTACAGGGCACTGAAGCTTTCTTT. Protein sequence: CASSQEVQGTEAFF. The J gene is TRBJ1-1, the V gene TRBV4-1; D possibly corresponds to TRBD1 (6 bases). CDR1 is MGHRA and CDR2 is YSYEKL in the germline V gene. The CDR3 is 14 amino acids. V lost 0 bases and J lost 4, with 9 bases in between.

The chain joins TRBV2 to TRBJ2-2, with TRBD1 matching 9 bases. V trimming: 6 bases; J trimming: 3 bases; junction bases outside the gene matches: 5. This CDR3 comprises 15 residues. Germline V lookup: CDR1 SNHLY, CDR2 FYNNEI. The CDR3 region is CASRPGQGDTGELFF. The CDR3 DNA is TGTGCCAGCAGGCCGGGACAGGGTGACACCGGGGAGCTGTTTTTT.

The chain recombines TRBV15 with TRBJ2-3; tentative D call: TRBD2 (5 bases). Germline V gene lookup returns CDR1 LNHNV and CDR2 YYDKDF (reference sequence). The CDR3 has 14 amino acids. V lost 5 bases, J lost 2 bases, and 11 bases lay in between. This CDR3 is CATSPDFHTDTQYF. The CDR3 nucleotides read TGTGCCACCAGCCCGGACTTTCACACAGATACGCAGTATTTT.

This chain uses TRBV27 with TRBJ1-1; TRBD1 aligns across 8 bases. The CDR3 is 14 amino acids. V shed 8 bases and J 4 bases; nucleotides not matched to a gene: 9. The germline CDR1 and CDR2 sequences are MNHEY and SMNVEV (reference sequence). The CDR3, as DNA: TGTGCCAGCGGTGAAATAACAGGGGGCACTGAAGCTTTCTTT. It yields the protein CASGEITGGTEAFF.

The CDR3 sequence is CASSEELLTGNTIYF. The CDR3 DNA reads as TGTGCCAGCAGTGAAGAGCTCCTCACTGGAAACACCATATATTTT. The chain links TRBV2 to TRBJ1-3; D is unclear. The V end was cut by 1 base, the J end by 2 bases, with 9 bases between. This CDR3 contains 15 residues. From germline, CDR1 is SNHLY and CDR2 FYNNEI.

CDR3 nucleotide sequence: TGTGCCAGCAGTTCTACAGGGGTGAGCTACGAGCAGTACTTC. Its protein is CASSSTGVSYEQYF. The chain couples TRBV6-5 to TRBJ2-7; 7 bases agree with TRBD1. Germline V gene lookup returns CDR1 MNHEY and CDR2 SVGAGI. V dropped 4 bases and J dropped 3; count of bases not matched to a gene: 6. The CDR3 is made up of 14 amino acids.

J is TRBJ1-5 and V is TRBV7-9; D not resolved. Germline CDR1 and CDR2: SEHNR and FQNEAQ (reference sequence). This CDR3 has 13 residues. Deletions cut 1 base from V and 6 bases from J, with 7 bases between. The CDR3 DNA sequence: TGTGCCAGCAGCTTAGGGTCTACTCAGCCCCAGCATTTT. It is translated as CASSLGSTQPQHF.